These 22 T cell receptor beta chains came from one sample sequenced in a study of beta chain features in type 1 diabetes. The sequenced template was cDNA made from the entire isolated RNA. Libraries were prepared by immunoSEQ multiplex PCR; TCRdb keeps only in-frame clonotypes and omits some of them. This table has approximately 140,000 clones, about 50% appearing once. Material: Tregs from blood. The receptors stem from a man aged 18-30 years in good health.

This chain uses TRBV28 with TRBJ2-1; 12 bases align to TRBD2. The CDR3 sequence is 16 residues long. The junction had 11 bases not matched to a gene; V was cut back by 1 base and J by 13 bases. Germline V gives CDR1 MDHEN, CDR2 SYDVKM. This CDR3 reads CASSLSRPSGGVPQFF. In nucleotides, the CDR3 is TGTGCCAGCAGTTTATCCCGCCCTAGCGGGGGGGTCCCCCAGTTCTTC.

The V gene is TRBV5-1, the J gene TRBJ1-1; D call uncertain. Germline V gene data show CDR1 as SGHRS and CDR2 as YFSETQ. This CDR3 has 15 residues. V was shortened by 4 bases and J by 1 base, with 14 bases between the two germline ends. This CDR3 reads CASSAFQARNTEAFF. In nucleotides, the CDR3 is TGCGCCAGCAGCGCCTTCCAGGCCCGGAACACTGAAGCTTTCTTT.

This clone showed up just a few times. The chain is built from TRBV10-3 and TRBJ2-1; a weak D match, TRBD2 (6 bases). V lost 6 bases, J lost 7 bases, and 19 bases lay in between. CDR1 ENHRY and CDR2 SYGVKD come from the germline V gene. The CDR3 contains 15 residues. Here the CDR3 reads CAISQAGLFINEQFF. CDR3 sequence (DNA): TGTGCCATCAGCCAGGCGGGACTCTTCATAAATGAGCAGTTCTTC.

The chain combines TRBV9 with TRBJ2-2; D is unclear. The germline V gene has CDR1 SGDLS and CDR2 YYNGEE. Trimming stripped 0 bases from V and 0 bases from J, with 6 bases between. The CDR3 is 15 amino acids. CDR3 sequence (DNA): TGTGCCAGCAGCGTAGGAGCCGCGAACACCGGGGAGCTGTTTTTT. Amino acids: CASSVGAANTGELFF. Supplemented by reference TRBV9 and TRBJ2-2, the full variable domain reads DSGVTQTPKHLITATGQRVTLRCSPRSGDLSVYWYQQSLDQGLQFLIQYYNGEERAKGNILERFSAQQFPDLHSELNLSSLELGDSALYFCASSVGAANTGELFFGEGSRLTVL.

This clone was counted between two and nine times. The chain uses TRBV19 and TRBJ2-1; 7 bases are a match to TRBD2. V lost 5 bases to trimming and J lost 10 bases; unmatched junction nucleotides: 11. Looked up from germline, CDR1 is LNHDA and CDR2 is SQIVND (reference sequence). This CDR3 has 14 amino acids. The CDR3 region has the DNA TGTGCCAGTAGTCCCCGGACTAGTACAAACGAGCAGTTCTTC. This translates into CASSPRTSTNEQFF.

This chain links TRBV5-5 with TRBJ2-3; 9 bases agree with TRBD1. V shed 2 bases and J 7 bases; nucleotides not matched to a gene: 11. Germline-derived CDR1 and CDR2 are SGHKS and YYEKEE (reference sequence). The length of the CDR3 is 16 residues. In nucleotides, the CDR3 is TGTGCCAGCAGCTTTTCCGGGACAGGGTCTTTCAATACGCAGTATTTT. Translation: CASSFSGTGSFNTQYF.

The chain is built from TRBV6-5 and TRBJ2-2; D possibly corresponds to TRBD1 (5 bases). This CDR3 region has 15 residues. Germline V lookup: CDR1 MNHEY, CDR2 SVGAGI. Trimming removed 4 bases at V and 4 bases at J, with 13 bases between. The DNA for the CDR3 is TGTGCCAGCAGTTCCTTCGGACAACTCACCGGGGAGCTGTTTTTT. Translated: CASSSFGQLTGELFF.

This chain joins TRBV6-5 and TRBJ2-1; 10 nucleotides align to TRBD1. The CDR3 spans 15 residues. Germline V gene data show CDR1 as MNHEY and CDR2 as SVGAGI. Trimming removed 6 bases from V and 7 bases from J; junction bases left unmatched: 9. DNA of the CDR3: TGTGCCAGCAGACCCGCGGGACAGGGGATAAATGAGCAGTTCTTC. It encodes CASRPAGQGINEQFF.

This chain joins TRBV4-3 and TRBJ2-1; 8 nucleotides align to TRBD1. Germline CDR1 LGHNA, CDR2 YSLEER. V lost 4 bases and J lost 2; bases outside the gene matches: 10. This CDR3 comprises 17 residues. CDR3 residues: CASSPGDQGATYNEQFF. The CDR3 bases are TGCGCCAGCAGCCCCGGAGATCAGGGGGCTACCTACAATGAGCAGTTCTTC.

This rearrangement joins TRBV7-2 to TRBJ1-2, with D uncertain. Trimming removed 1 base at V and 6 bases at J, with 9 bases between. This CDR3 comprises 13 residues. Germline V gene lookup returns CDR1 SGHTA and CDR2 FQGNSA. The DNA for the CDR3 is TGTGCCAGCAGCTTAGTGGTCGGGGATGGCTACACCTTC. Protein product: CASSLVVGDGYTF.

The rearrangement links TRBV5-4 to TRBJ2-3; the match to TRBD1 covers 7 bases. From germline, CDR1 is SGHNT and CDR2 YYREEE (reference sequence). The CDR3 has 15 amino acids. With V trimmed by 1 base and J by 4 bases, 6 bases remained unmatched. The CDR3: CASSLSRGGPDTQYF. DNA for the CDR3: TGTGCCAGCAGCTTGTCCAGAGGGGGCCCAGATACGCAGTATTTT.

The rearrangement joins TRBV10-2 to TRBJ2-7; 7 bases fit TRBD1. This CDR3 contains 13 residues. Germline CDR1 reads WSHSY; CDR2 reads SAAADI. Trimming took 7 bases from V and 2 from J; bases not matched to a gene: 5. The CDR3, as DNA: TGCGCCAGCACCACGACAGGGCCCTACGAGCAGTACTTC. Its protein product is CASTTTGPYEQYF.

V usage is TRBV7-3 and J usage is TRBJ2-1, with 8 bases lining up with TRBD1. The CDR3 contains 16 residues. V trimming: 5 bases; J trimming: 4 bases; junction bases outside the gene matches: 10. Germline V CDR1 and CDR2: SGHTA, FQGTGA. The CDR3 DNA is TGTGCCAGCAGCCTGACAGGGGCCAGACCATACAATGAGCAGTTCTTC. Amino acids: CASSLTGARPYNEQFF.

CDR3 in DNA: TGTGCCAGCAGTGAAAACTGGGGCGGGGGGGCAACCGGGGAGCTGTTTTTT. Residues: CASSENWGGGATGELFF. The rearrangement links TRBV6-1 to TRBJ2-2, with 9 bases fitting TRBD2. Per the germline V gene, CDR1 is MNHNS and CDR2 is SASEGT. The CDR3 extends over 17 amino acids. V lost 2 bases, J lost 5 bases, and 9 bases stayed unmatched.

This clone was counted between two and nine times. V usage is TRBV5-1 and J usage is TRBJ2-7, with 10 bases matching TRBD2. CDR1 is SGHRS and CDR2 is YFSETQ in the germline V gene. There are 16 residues in the CDR3. The V gene end was trimmed by 1 base and the J gene end by 0 bases; junction bases not matched to a gene: 4. The CDR3 loop is CASSLSGTSASYEQYF. The DNA for the CDR3 is TGCGCCAGCAGCTTGTCCGGGACTAGCGCCTCCTACGAGCAGTACTTC.

This chain uses TRBV28 with TRBJ1-6; D is uncertain. The V gene lost 5 bases and the J gene lost 8 bases, with 7 bases spanning the gap. The CDR3 has 12 residues. Germline assignment: CDR1 MDHEN and CDR2 SYDVKM. Here the CDR3 DNA reads TGTGCCAGCAGTCTCAACTATTCACCCCTCCACTTT. It translates to CASSLNYSPLHF.

V is TRBV4-1 and J is TRBJ2-5; 8 bases fit TRBD2. The CDR3 covers 16 residues. Germline trimming cut 4 bases from V and 2 bases from J; bases unmatched to any gene: 9. CDR1 and CDR2 (germline): MGHRA, YSYEKL. CDR3 in DNA: TGCGCCAGCAGCCGTTTCGGGGGCGGGGGGCAAGAGACCCAGTACTTC. It specifies CASSRFGGGGQETQYF.

The J gene is TRBJ2-7, the V gene TRBV7-8; 11 nucleotides line up with TRBD2. Germline loops: CDR1 SGHVS, CDR2 FQNEAQ. The CDR3 is made up of 15 amino acids. V shed 4 bases, J shed 5 bases, and the junction held 7 bases outside the gene matches. The chain's CDR3 is CASSSKLAGGHEQYF. CDR3 nucleotides: TGTGCCAGCAGCTCGAAGTTAGCGGGAGGGCACGAGCAGTACTTC.

This clone was counted between two and nine times. This chain joins TRBV29-1 and TRBJ2-7; D is unresolved. V lost 4 bases, J lost 3 bases, and 10 bases lay in between. Germline loops: CDR1 SQVTM, CDR2 ANQGSEA. The CDR3 is 12 residues long. The DNA for the CDR3 is TGCAGCGTTGGCGGCAGCAACTACGAGCAGTACTTC. Protein product: CSVGGSNYEQYF.

This clone was picked up a small number of times. V and J are TRBV5-4 and TRBJ2-1; a possible D gene is TRBD2 (7 bases). V lost 2 bases and J 14 bases, leaving 23 bases between the germline ends. The germline CDR1 and CDR2 sequences are SGHNT and YYREEE (reference sequence). The CDR3 is 15 amino acids. The CDR3 loop reads CASSLRGADGARKFF. DNA of the CDR3: TGTGCCAGCAGCTTACGGGGGGCGGATGGGGCAAGAAAGTTCTTC.

The chain couples TRBV7-2 to TRBJ2-7; 10 nucleotides agree with TRBD1. CDR3 size: 15 residues. Germline CDR1 reads SGHTA; CDR2 reads FQGNSA. Losses at the gene ends were 5 bases for V and 1 base for J; bases not matched to a gene: 5. In DNA form, the CDR3 reads TGTGCCAGCAGCACTCGACAGGGGGCTTCCTACGAGCAGTACTTC. As protein: CASSTRQGASYEQYF.

The gene calls are TRBV6-5 and TRBJ1-4; 7 bases align to TRBD1. Germline V gene lookup returns CDR1 MNHEY and CDR2 SVGAGI. The CDR3 spans 14 residues. V gave up 6 bases and J gave up 10 bases; unmatched junction bases: 11. The CDR3: CASRPDREAGKLFF. In DNA, the CDR3 is TGTGCCAGCAGGCCCGACAGGGAGGCCGGAAAACTGTTTTTT.